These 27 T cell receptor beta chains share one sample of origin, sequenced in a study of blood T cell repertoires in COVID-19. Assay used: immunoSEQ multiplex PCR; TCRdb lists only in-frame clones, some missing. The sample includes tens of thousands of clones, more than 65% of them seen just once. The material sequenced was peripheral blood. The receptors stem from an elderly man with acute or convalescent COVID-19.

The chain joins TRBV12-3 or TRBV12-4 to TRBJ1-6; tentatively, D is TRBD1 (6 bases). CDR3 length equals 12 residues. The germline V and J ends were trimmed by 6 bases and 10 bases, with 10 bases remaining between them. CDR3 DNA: TGTGCCAGCAGGCAGGGGAACTCACCCCTCCACTTT. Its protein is CASRQGNSPLHF.

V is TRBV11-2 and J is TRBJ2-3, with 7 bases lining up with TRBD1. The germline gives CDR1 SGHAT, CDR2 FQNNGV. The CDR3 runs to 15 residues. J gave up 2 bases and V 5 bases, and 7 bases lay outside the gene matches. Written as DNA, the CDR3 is TGTGCCAGCAGCCAGGGACAGAGAGACACAGATACGCAGTATTTT. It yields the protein CASSQGQRDTDTQYF.

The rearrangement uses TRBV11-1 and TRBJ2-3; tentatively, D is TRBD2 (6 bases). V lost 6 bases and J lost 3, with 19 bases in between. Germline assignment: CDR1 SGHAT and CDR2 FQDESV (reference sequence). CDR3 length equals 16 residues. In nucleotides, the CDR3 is TGTGCCAGCAGGACGGGACTCCCAACGGGGACAGATACGCAGTATTTT. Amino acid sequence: CASRTGLPTGTDTQYF.

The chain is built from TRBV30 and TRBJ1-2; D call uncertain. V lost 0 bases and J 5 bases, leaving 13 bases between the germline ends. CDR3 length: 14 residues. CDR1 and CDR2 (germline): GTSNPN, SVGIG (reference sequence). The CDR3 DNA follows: TGTGCCTGGAGTGTCGGCCGGTGGGCTTATGGCTACACCTTC. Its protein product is CAWSVGRWAYGYTF.

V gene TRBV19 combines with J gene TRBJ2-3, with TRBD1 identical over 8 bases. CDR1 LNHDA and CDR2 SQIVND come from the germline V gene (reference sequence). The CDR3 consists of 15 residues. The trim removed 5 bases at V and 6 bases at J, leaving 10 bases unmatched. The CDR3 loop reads CASSLSPQGADTQYF. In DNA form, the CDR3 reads TGTGCCAGTAGTCTATCACCGCAGGGGGCCGATACGCAGTATTTT. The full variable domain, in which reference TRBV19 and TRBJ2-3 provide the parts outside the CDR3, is DGGITQSPKYLFRKEGQNVTLSCEQNLNHDAMYWYRQDPGQGLRLIYYSQIVNDFQKGDIAEGYSVSREKKESFPLTVTSAQKNPTAFYLCASSLSPQGADTQYFGPGTRLTVL.

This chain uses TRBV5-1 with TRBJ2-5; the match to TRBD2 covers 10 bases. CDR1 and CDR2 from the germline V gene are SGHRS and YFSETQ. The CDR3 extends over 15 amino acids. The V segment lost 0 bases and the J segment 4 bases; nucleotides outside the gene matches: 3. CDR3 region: CASSLARLAGETQYF. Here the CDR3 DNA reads TGCGCCAGCAGCTTGGCTCGACTAGCGGGAGAGACCCAGTACTTC.

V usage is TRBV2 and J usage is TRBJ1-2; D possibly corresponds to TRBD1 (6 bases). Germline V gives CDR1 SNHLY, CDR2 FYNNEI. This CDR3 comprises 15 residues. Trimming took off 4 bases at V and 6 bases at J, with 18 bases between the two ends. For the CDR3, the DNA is TGTGCCAGCAGTGTTCAGAACAGGGAGAGAGATGGCTACACCTTC. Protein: CASSVQNRERDGYTF. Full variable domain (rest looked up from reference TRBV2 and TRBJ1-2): EPEVTQTPSHQVTQMGQEVILRCVPISNHLYFYWYRQILGQKVEFLVSFYNNEISEKSEIFDDQFSVERPDGSNFTLKIRSTKLEDSAMYFCASSVQNRERDGYTFGSGTRLTVV.

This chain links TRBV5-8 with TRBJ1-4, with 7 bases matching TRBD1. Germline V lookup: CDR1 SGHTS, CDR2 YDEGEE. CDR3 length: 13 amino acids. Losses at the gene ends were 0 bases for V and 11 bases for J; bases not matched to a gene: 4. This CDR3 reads CASSLGQGHKLFF. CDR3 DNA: TGTGCCAGCAGCTTGGGACAGGGTCACAAACTGTTTTTT.

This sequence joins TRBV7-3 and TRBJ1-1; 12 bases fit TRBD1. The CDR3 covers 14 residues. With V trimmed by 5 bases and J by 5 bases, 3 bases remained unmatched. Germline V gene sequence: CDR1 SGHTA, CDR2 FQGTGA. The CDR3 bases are TGTGCCAGCAGCGCGGGACAGGGGGCGACTGAAGCTTTCTTT. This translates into CASSAGQGATEAFF. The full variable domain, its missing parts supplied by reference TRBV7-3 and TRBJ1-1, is GAGVSQTPSNKVTEKGKYVELRCDPISGHTALYWYRQSLGQGPEFLIYFQGTGAADDSGLPNDRFFAVRPEGSVSTLKIQRTERGDSAVYLCASSAGQGATEAFFGQGTRLTVV.

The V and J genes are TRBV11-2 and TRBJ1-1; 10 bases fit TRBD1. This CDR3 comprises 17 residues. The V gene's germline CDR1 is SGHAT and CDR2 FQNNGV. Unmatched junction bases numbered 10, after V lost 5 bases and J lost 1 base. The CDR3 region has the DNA TGTGCCAGCAGCGCTAGCCGGGACAGGGGTGCGAACACTGAAGCTTTCTTT. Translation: CASSASRDRGANTEAFF.

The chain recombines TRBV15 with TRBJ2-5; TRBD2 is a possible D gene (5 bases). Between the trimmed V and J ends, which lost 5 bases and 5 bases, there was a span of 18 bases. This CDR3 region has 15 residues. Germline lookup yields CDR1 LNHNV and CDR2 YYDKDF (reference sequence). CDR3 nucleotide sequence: TGTGCCACCAGCCGACTTGGGGTCAGAGGGGAGACCCAGTACTTC. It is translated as CATSRLGVRGETQYF.

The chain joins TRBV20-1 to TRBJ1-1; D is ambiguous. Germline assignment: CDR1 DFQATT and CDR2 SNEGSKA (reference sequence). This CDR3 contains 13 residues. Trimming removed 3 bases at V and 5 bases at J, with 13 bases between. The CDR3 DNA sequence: TGCAGTGCTAGTGACCGGGGATGGACTGAAGCTTTCTTT. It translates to CSASDRGWTEAFF.

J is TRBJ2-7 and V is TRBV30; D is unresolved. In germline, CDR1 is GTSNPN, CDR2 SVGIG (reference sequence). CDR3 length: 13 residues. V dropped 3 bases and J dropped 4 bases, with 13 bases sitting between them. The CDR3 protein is CAWSPGTLYEQYF. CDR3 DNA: TGTGCCTGGAGCCCAGGCACCTTGTACGAGCAGTACTTC.

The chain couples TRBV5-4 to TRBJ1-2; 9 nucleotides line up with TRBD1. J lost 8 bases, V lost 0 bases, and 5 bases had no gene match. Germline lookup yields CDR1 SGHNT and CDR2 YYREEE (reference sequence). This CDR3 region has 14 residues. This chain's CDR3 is CASSLVSTGGGYTF. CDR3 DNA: TGTGCCAGCAGCTTGGTTTCGACAGGGGGAGGCTACACCTTC.

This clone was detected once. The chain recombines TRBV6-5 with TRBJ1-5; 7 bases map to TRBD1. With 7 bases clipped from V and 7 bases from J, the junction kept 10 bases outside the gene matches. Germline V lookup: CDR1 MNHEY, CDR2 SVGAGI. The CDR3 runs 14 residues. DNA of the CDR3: TGTGCCAGCACCCTTACAGGGGCGGACCAGCCCCAGCATTTT. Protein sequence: CASTLTGADQPQHF.

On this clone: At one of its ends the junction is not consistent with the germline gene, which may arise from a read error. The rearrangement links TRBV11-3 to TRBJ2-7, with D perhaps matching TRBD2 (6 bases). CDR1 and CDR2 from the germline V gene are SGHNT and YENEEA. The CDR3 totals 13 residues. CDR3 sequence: CASSLGDSHEQYF. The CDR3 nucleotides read TGTGCCAGCAGCTTAGGGGACTCCCACGAGCAGTACTTC.

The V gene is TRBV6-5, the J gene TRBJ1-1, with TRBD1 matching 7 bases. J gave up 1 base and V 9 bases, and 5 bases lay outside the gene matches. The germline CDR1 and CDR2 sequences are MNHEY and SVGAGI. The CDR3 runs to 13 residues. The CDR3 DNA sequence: TGTGCCAGTAGGGGGCAGGCGAACACTGAAGCTTTCTTT. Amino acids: CASRGQANTEAFF.

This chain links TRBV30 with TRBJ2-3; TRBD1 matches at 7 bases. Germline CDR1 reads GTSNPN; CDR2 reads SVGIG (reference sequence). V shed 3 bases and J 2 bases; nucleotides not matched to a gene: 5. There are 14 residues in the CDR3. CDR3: CAWRTGLITDTQYF. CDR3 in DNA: TGTGCCTGGAGGACAGGGTTAATCACAGATACGCAGTATTTT.

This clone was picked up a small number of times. This CDR3 is CASSIIGTTGANNSPLHF. The CDR3 coding sequence is TGTGCCAGTAGTATAATTGGGACCACAGGGGCCAATAATTCACCCCTCCACTTT. The chain combines TRBV19 with TRBJ1-6; 7 nucleotides agree with TRBD1. The J segment lost 5 bases and the V segment lost 2 bases, leaving 12 bases of the junction unmatched. CDR1 LNHDA and CDR2 SQIVND come from the germline V gene (reference sequence). This CDR3 spans 18 amino acids.

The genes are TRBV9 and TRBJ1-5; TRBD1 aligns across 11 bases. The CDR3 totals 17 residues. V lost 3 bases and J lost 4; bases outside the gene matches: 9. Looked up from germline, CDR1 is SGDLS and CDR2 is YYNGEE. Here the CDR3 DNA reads TGTGCCAGCAGCGCCGGGACAGGGGGTCTGAGGAATCAGCCCCAGCATTTT. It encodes CASSAGTGGLRNQPQHF.

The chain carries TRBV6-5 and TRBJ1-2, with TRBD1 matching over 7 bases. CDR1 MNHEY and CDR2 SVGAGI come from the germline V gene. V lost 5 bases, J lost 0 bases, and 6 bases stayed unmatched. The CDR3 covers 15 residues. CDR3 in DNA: TGTGCCAGCAGTCCGCTGACAGGGTCTAACTATGGCTACACCTTC. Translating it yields CASSPLTGSNYGYTF.

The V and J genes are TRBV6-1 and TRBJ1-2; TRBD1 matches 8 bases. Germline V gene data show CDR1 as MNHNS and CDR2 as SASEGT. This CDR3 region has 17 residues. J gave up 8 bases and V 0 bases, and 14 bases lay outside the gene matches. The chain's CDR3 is CASSEAEDRVAVGGYTF. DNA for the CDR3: TGTGCCAGCAGTGAAGCGGAGGACAGGGTGGCCGTTGGAGGCTACACCTTC.

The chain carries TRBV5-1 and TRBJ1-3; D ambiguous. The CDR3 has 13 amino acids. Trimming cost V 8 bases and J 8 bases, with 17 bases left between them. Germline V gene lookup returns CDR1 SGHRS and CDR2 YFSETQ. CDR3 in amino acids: CASSREGLDTIYF. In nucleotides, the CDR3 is TGCGCCAGTTCTCGGGAGGGTTTGGACACCATATATTTT.

The DNA of the CDR3 is TGCGCCAGCAGCTTGATGGGACAGGGAGGCGAGGGCTACACCTTC. Encoded protein: CASSLMGQGGEGYTF. The V gene is TRBV5-1, the J gene TRBJ1-2, with 9 positions matching TRBD1. The germline V gene has CDR1 SGHRS and CDR2 YFSETQ. This CDR3 comprises 15 residues. Losses at the gene ends were 1 base for V and 8 bases for J; bases not matched to a gene: 9.

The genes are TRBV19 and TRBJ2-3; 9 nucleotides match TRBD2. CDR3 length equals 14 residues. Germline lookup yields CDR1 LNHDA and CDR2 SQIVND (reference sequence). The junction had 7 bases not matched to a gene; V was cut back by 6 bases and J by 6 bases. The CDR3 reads CASRAGGPSDTQYF. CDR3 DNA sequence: TGTGCCAGTAGGGCGGGGGGGCCGTCCGATACGCAGTATTTT. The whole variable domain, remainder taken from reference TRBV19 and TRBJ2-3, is DGGITQSPKYLFRKEGQNVTLSCEQNLNHDAMYWYRQDPGQGLRLIYYSQIVNDFQKGDIAEGYSVSREKKESFPLTVTSAQKNPTAFYLCASRAGGPSDTQYFGPGTRLTVL.

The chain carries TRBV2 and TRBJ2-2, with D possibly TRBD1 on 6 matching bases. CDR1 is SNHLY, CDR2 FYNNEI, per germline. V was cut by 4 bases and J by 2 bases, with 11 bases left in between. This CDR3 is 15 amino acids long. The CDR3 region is CASSGQAVNTGELFF. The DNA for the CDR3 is TGTGCCAGCAGTGGACAGGCGGTAAACACCGGGGAGCTGTTTTTT.

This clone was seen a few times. The CDR3 sequence is CASSSDRDTGELFF. The DNA for the CDR3 is TGTGCCAGCAGCTCCGACAGGGACACCGGGGAGCTGTTTTTT. J is TRBJ2-2 and V is TRBV11-3; 7 bases fit TRBD1. Germline CDR1 and CDR2: SGHNT and YENEEA. This CDR3 region has 14 residues. Losses at the gene ends were 4 bases for V and 3 bases for J; bases not matched to a gene: 2.